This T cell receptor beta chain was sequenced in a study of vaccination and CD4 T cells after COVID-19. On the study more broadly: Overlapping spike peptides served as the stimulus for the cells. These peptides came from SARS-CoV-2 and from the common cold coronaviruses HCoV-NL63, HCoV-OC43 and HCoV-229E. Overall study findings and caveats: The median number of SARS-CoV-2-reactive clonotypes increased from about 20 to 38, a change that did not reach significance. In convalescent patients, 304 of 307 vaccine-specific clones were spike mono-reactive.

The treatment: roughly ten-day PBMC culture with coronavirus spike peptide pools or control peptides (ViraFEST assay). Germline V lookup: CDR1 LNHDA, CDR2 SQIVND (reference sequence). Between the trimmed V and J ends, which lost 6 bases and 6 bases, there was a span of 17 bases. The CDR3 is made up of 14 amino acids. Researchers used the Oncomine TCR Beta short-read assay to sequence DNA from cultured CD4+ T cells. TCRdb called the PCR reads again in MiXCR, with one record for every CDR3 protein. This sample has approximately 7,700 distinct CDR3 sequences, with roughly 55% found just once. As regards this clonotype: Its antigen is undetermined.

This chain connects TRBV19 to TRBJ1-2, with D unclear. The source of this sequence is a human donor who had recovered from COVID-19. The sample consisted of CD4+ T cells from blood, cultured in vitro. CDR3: CASRHLPIGDGYTF. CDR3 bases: TGTGCCAGTAGGCATCTCCCGATTGGCGATGGCTACACCTTC.